This T cell receptor (beta chain) was sequenced in a study of cytomegalovirus exposure and HLA in healthy donors. For the study at large: Early release data held around 80 million unique TCRs from HLA-typed donors. Study results and limitations: Among the CMV-associated chains, a few were confirmed in vitro as specific for CMV antigens. Earlier findings revealed that most TCR beta V segments proved productive either about 87% or about 30% of the time.

To note about this clone: What it recognizes is unknown.

Whereas donors were nominally healthy upon sampling, unrecorded immune exposures were probable. It was with 60 Vbeta and 13 Jbeta primers that the PCR ran. Repertoires were generated with immunoSEQ multiplex PCR, while TCRdb's copy carries only in-frame clones and drops some. Of 95,000 to 100,000 clones listed, about 70% were seen once; the top ten hold roughly 8%. The CDR3 has 13 residues. Germline CDR1 GTSNPN, CDR2 SVGIG (reference sequence). Trimming removed 4 bases from V and 1 base from J, with 7 bases in between. Sequencing was carried out using PBMCs. V usage is TRBV30 and J usage is TRBJ2-2, with D perhaps matching TRBD1 (5 bases). The clonotype originates from a human donor in good health. DNA of the CDR3: TGTGCCTGGACAGGGCTGAACACCGGGGAGCTGTTTTTT. It translates to CAWTGLNTGELFF.